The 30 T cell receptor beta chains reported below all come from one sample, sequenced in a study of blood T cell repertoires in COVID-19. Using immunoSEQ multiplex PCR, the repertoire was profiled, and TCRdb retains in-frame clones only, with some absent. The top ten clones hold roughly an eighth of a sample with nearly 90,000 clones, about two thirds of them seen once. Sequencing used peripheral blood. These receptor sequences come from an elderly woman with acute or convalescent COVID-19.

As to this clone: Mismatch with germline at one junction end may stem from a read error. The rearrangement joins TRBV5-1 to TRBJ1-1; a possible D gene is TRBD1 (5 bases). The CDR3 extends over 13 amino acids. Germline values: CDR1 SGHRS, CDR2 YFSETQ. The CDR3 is CASSSVMGRELHF. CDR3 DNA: TGCGCCAGCAGCTCGGTTATGGGCAGGGAATTACACTTT.

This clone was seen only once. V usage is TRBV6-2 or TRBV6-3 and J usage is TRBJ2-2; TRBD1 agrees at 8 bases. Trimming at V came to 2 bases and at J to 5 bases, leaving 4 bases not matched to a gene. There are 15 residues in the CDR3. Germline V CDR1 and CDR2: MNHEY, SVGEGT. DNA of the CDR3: TGTGCCAGCAGTTACGCCAGGGGGCCTACCGGGGAGCTGTTTTTT. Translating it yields CASSYARGPTGELFF.

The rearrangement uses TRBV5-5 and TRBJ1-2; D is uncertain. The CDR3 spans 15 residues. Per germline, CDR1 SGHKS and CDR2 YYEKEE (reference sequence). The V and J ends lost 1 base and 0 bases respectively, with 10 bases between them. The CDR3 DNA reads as TGTGCCAGCAGCTTGATCGGGATTACTAACTATGGCTACACCTTC. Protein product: CASSLIGITNYGYTF. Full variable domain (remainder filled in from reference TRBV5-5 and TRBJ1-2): DAGVTQSPTHLIKTRGQQVTLRCSPISGHKSVSWYQQVLGQGPQFIFQYYEKEERGRGNFPDRFSARQFPNYSSELNVNALLLGDSALYLCASSLIGITNYGYTFGSGTRLTVV.

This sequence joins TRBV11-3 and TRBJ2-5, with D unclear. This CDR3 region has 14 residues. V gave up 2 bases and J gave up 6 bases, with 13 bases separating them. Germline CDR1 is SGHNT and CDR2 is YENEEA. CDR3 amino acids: CASSLYEELKTQYF. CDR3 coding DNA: TGTGCCAGCAGCTTATATGAGGAATTAAAGACCCAGTACTTC. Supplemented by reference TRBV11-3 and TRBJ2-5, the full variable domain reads EAGVVQSPRYKIIEKKQPVAFWCNPISGHNTLYWYLQNLGQGPELLIRYENEEAVDDSQLPKDRFSAERLKGVDSTLKIQPAELGDSAVYLCASSLYEELKTQYFGPGTRLLVL.

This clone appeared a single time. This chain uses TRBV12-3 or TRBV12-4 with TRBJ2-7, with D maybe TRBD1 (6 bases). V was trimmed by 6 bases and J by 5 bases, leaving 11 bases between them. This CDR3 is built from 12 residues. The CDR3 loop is CASSHRENEQYF. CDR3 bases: TGTGCCAGCAGCCACAGGGAGAACGAGCAGTACTTC.

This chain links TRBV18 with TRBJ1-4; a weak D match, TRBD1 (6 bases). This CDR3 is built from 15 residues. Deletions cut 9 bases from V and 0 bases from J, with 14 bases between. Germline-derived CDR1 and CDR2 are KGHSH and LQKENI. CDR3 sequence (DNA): TGTGCCAGTCAGGACAGAACTGCAACTAATGAAAAACTGTTTTTT. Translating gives CASQDRTATNEKLFF.

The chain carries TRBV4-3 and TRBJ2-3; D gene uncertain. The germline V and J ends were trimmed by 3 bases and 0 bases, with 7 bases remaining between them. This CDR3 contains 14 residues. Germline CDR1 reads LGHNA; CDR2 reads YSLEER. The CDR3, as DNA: TGCGCCAGCAGCCAGGGCCTCAGCACAGATACGCAGTATTTT. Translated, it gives CASSQGLSTDTQYF.

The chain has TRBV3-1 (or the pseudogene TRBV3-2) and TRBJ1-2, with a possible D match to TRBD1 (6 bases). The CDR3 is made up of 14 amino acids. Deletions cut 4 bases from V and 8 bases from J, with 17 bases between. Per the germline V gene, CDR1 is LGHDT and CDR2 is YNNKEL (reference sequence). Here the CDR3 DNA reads TGTGCCAGCAGCCTGACAGGCTATCTGCCAGGCTACACCTTC. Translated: CASSLTGYLPGYTF.

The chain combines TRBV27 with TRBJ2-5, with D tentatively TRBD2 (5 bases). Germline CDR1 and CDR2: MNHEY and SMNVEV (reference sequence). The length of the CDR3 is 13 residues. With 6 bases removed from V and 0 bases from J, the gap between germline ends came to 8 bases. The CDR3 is CASSGGHQETQYF. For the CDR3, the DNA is TGTGCCAGCAGCGGAGGCCACCAAGAGACCCAGTACTTC.

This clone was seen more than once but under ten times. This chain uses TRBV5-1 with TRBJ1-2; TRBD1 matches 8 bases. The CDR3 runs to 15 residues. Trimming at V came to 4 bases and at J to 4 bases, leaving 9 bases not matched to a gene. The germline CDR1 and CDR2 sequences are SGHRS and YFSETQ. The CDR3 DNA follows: TGCGCCAGCAGCGTGTCAGGGGGCGCGGGCTATGGCTACACCTTC. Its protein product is CASSVSGGAGYGYTF.

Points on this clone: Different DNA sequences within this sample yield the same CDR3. DNA of the CDR3: TGTGCCAGCAGTTACGCGGCGGGATTCGAAGCTTTCTTT. Its translation is CASSYAAGFEAFF. J is TRBJ1-1 and V is TRBV6-2 or TRBV6-3, with D unresolved. The CDR3 length is 13 residues. The germline V gene has CDR1 MNHEY and CDR2 SVGEGT. The ends were cut back, 2 bases at V and 8 bases at J, with 12 bases in the middle.

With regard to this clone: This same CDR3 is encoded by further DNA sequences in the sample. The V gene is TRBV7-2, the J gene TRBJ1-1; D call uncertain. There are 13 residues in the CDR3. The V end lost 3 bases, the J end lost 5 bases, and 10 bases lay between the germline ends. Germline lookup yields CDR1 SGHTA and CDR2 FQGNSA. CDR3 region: CASSFSGDTEAFF. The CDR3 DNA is TGTGCCAGCAGCTTTTCCGGGGATACTGAAGCTTTCTTT.

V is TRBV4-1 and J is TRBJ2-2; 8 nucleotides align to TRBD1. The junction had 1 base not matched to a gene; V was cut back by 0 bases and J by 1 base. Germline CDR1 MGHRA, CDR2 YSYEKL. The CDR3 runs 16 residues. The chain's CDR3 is CASSQEGTGNTGELFF. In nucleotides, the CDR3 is TGCGCCAGCAGCCAAGAAGGGACAGGGAACACCGGGGAGCTGTTTTTT.

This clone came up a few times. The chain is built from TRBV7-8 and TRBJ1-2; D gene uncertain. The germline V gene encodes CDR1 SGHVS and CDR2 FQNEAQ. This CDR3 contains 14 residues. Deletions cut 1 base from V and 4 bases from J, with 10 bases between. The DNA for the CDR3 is TGTGCCAGCAGCTTAGAACGACTCGGCTATGGCTACACCTTC. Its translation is CASSLERLGYGYTF.

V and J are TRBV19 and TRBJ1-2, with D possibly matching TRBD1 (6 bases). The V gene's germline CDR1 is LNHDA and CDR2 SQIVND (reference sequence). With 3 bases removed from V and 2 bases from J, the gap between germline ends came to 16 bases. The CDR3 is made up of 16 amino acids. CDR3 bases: TGTGCCAGTAGTATTAGTTCAGGGGCTAAGAACTATGGCTACACCTTC. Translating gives CASSISSGAKNYGYTF.

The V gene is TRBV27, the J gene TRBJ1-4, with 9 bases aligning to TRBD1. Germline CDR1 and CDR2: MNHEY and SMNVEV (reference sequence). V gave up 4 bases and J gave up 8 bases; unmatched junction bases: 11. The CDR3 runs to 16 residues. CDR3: CASSSHLRDREEKLFF. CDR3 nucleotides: TGTGCCAGCAGTTCTCATCTCCGGGACAGGGAGGAAAAACTGTTTTTT. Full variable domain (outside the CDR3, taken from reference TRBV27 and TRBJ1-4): EAQVTQNPRYLITVTGKKLTVTCSQNMNHEYMSWYRQDPGLGLRQIYYSMNVEVTDKGDVPEGYKVSRKEKRNFPLILESPSPNQTSLYFCASSSHLRDREEKLFFGSGTQLSVL.

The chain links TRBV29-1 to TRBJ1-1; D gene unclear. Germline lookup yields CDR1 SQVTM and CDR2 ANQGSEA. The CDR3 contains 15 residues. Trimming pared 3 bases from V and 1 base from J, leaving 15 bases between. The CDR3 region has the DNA TGCAGCGTTGAGAAGTCTCTAGGAAGGAACACTGAAGCTTTCTTT. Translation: CSVEKSLGRNTEAFF.

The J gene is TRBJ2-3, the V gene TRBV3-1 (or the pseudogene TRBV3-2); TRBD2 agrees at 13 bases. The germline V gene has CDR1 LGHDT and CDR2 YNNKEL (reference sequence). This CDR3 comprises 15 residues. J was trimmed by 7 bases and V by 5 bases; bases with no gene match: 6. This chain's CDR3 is CASSSTSGGAHTQYF. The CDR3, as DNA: TGTGCCAGCAGCTCCACTAGCGGGGGGGCACATACGCAGTATTTT.

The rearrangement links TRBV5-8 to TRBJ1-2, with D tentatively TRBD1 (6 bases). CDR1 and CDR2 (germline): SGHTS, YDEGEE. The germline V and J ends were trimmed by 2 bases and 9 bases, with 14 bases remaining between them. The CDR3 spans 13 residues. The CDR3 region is CASSLYRAKSYTF. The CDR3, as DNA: TGTGCCAGCAGCTTATACAGGGCCAAGAGCTACACCTTC.

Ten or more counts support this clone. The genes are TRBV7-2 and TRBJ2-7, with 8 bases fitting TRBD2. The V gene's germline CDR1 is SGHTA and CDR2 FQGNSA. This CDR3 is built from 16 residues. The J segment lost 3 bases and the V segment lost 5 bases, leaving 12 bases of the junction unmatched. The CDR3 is CASSTSIAGRIYEQYF. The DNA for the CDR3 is TGTGCCAGCAGCACTAGCATAGCGGGGAGGATCTACGAGCAGTACTTC.

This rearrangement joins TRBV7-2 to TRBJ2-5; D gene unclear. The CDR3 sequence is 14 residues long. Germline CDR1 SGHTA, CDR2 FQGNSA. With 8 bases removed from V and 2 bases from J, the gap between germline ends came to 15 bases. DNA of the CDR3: TGTGCCAGCGTCAACAGTATGGGTCAAGAGACCCAGTACTTC. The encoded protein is CASVNSMGQETQYF.

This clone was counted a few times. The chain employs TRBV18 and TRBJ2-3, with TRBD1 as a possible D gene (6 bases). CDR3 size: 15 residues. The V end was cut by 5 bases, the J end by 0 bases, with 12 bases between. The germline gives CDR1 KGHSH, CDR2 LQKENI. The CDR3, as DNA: TGTGCCAGCTCATCCCGGACAGAGAGCACAGATACGCAGTATTTT. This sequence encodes CASSSRTESTDTQYF. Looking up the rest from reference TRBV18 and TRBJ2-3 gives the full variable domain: NAGVMQNPRHLVRRRGQEARLRCSPMKGHSHVYWYRQLPEEGLKFMVYLQKENIIDESGMPKERFSAEFPKEGPSILRIQQVVRGDSAAYFCASSSRTESTDTQYFGPGTRLTVL.

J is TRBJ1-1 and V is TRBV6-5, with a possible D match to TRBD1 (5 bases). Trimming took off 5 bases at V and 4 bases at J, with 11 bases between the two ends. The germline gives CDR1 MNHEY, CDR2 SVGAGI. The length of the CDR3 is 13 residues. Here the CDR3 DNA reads TGTGCCAGCAGTCCAGGGATCGGCACTGAAGCTTTCTTT. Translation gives CASSPGIGTEAFF.

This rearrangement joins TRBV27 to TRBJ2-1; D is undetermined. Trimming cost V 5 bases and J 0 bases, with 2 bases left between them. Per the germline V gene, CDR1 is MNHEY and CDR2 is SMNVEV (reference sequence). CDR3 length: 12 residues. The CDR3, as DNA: TGTGCCAGCAGTCTCTCCTACAATGAGCAGTTCTTC. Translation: CASSLSYNEQFF.

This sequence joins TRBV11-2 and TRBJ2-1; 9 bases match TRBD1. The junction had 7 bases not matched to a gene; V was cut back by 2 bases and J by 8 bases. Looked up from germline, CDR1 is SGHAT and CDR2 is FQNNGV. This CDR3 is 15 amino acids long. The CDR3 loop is CASSLFTGGVDEQFF. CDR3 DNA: TGTGCCAGCAGCTTATTTACAGGGGGCGTCGATGAGCAGTTCTTC.

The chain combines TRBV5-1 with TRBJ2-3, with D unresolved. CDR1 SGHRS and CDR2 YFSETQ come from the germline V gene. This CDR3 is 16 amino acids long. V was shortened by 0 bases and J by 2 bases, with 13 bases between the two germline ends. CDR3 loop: CASSLAVVQNTDTQYF. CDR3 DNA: TGCGCCAGCAGCTTGGCTGTCGTACAAAACACAGATACGCAGTATTTT.

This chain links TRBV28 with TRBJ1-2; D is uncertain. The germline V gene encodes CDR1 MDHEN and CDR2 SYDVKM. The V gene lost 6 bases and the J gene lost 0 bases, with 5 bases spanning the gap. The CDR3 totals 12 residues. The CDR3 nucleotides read TGTGCCAGCAGCCCATCTAACTATGGCTACACCTTC. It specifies CASSPSNYGYTF.

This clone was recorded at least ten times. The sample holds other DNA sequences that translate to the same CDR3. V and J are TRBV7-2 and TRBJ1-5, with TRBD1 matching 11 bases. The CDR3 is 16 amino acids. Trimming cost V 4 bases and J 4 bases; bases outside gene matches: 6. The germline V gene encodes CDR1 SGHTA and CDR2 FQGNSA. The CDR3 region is CASSSPGQGANQPQHF. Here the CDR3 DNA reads TGTGCCAGCAGCTCCCCAGGACAGGGGGCGAATCAGCCCCAGCATTTT. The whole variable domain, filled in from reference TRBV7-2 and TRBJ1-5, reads GAGVSQSPSNKVTEKGKDVELRCDPISGHTALYWYRQSLGQGLEFLIYFQGNSAPDKSGLPSDRFSAERTGGSVSTLTIQRTQQEDSAVYLCASSSPGQGANQPQHFGDGTRLSIL.

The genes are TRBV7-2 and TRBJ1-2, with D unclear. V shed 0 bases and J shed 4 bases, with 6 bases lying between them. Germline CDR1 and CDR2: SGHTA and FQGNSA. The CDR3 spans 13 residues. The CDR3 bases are TGTGCCAGCAGCTTAGCGCACAGCTATGGCTACACCTTC. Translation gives CASSLAHSYGYTF. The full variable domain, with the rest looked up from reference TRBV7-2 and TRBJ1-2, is GAGVSQSPSNKVTEKGKDVELRCDPISGHTALYWYRQSLGQGLEFLIYFQGNSAPDKSGLPSDRFSAERTGGSVSTLTIQRTQQEDSAVYLCASSLAHSYGYTFGSGTRLTVV.

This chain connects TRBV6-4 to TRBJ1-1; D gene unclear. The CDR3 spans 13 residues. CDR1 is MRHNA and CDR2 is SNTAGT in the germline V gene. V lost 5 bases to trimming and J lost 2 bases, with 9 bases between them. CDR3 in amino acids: CASSRERNTEAFF. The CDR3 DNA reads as TGTGCCAGCAGTCGAGAAAGAAACACTGAAGCTTTCTTT.